This T cell receptor (beta chain) comes out of a study of T cells in Graves' hyperthyroidism and ophthalmopathy. Findings and caveats of the study: Blood shared most expanded thyroid clonotypes above 0.001.

There were TCR beta CDR3 regions amplified from RNA transcripts. A first-round RT-PCR of the TCR CDR3 used the HTBI primer set. TCRdb reprocessed the multiplex PCR reads via MiXCR and lists one record per CDR3 protein. This table has 550,000 to 700,000 distinct CDR3 sequences, around 45% appearing once. Uncontrolled infection, other autoimmune disease, pregnancy or lactation led to exclusion. Diagnoses rested on clinical symptoms, serum thyroxine and TRAb, thyroid ultrasound and orbital computed tomography. Comment on this clonotype: Antigen: not known. The junction departs from germline at one end; a sequencing error may be responsible.

The CDR3 has 15 amino acids. The rearrangement uses TRBV12-3 or TRBV12-4 and TRBJ2-2; 9 bases line up with TRBD2. Sequencing used peripheral blood or thyroid tissue (not recorded which). The receptor comes from an adult woman with Graves' disease, either hyperthyroidism or ophthalmopathy (not recorded which). CDR3 sequence reads: CASSLISGSAGELFF. For the CDR3, the DNA is TGTGCCAGCAGTTTGATTAGCGGGAGTGCCGGGGAACTGTTTTTT.